This T cell receptor beta chain came from a study of cytomegalovirus exposure and HLA in healthy donors. This CDR3 spans 15 amino acids. CDR1 SGHTA and CDR2 FQGTGA come from the germline V gene. V lost 6 bases, J lost 2 bases, and 3 bases stayed unmatched. Primers for the PCR totalled 60 Vbeta and 13 Jbeta. Sequencing used immunoSEQ multiplex PCR; TCRdb keeps in-frame clones, though not all of them. Of around 300,000 clones listed, 80% to 90% are singletons. This cohort consisted of healthy bone marrow donors. V usage is TRBV7-3 and J usage is TRBJ2-1; 11 bases map to TRBD2. The receptor was derived from a woman aged 40 to 55 in good health and CMV-seropositive. Sequenced: PBMCs. The CDR3 DNA is TGTGCCAGCAGTCCGGGACTAGCGGCCTACAATGAGCAGTTCTTC. This codes for CASSPGLAAYNEQFF.